The 21 T cell receptor beta chains listed next were all sequenced from one sample in a study of T cell responses to AZD1222 COVID-19 vaccine. Method: immunoSEQ multiplex PCR; TCRdb's copy keeps in-frame clones and lacks some. The sample holds 150,000 to 200,000 clones; just over 90% are singletons and the top ten take 1% to 1.5%. The sequences come from peripheral blood, collected 28 days after the second AZD1222 dose. These receptors were taken from an adult who received the AZD1222 COVID-19 vaccine.

The chain uses TRBV10-1 and TRBJ1-2; 11 bases are a match to TRBD1. With V trimmed by 5 bases and J by 7 bases, 3 bases remained unmatched. There are 13 residues in the CDR3. Germline CDR1 reads WNHNN; CDR2 reads SYGVQD (reference sequence). DNA of the CDR3: TGCGCCAGCAGTCCGGACAGGGGGCCTGGCTACACCTTC. Its translation: CASSPDRGPGYTF.

The chain combines TRBV10-2 with TRBJ1-3; no firm D call. The CDR3 sequence is 13 residues long. Trimming shortened V by 0 bases and J by 9 bases, and 9 bases separated the two germline ends. Germline V lookup: CDR1 WSHSY, CDR2 SAAADI. The CDR3 sequence is CASSESPSPTIYF. DNA of the CDR3: TGCGCCAGCAGTGAGTCGCCCAGCCCCACCATATATTTT.

This chain uses TRBV4-3 with TRBJ1-1; 8 bases match TRBD1. This CDR3 contains 15 residues. Per germline, CDR1 LGHNA and CDR2 YSLEER. After removal of 3 bases from V and 2 bases from J, the junction contained 5 bases not matched to a gene. The DNA of the CDR3 is TGCGCCAGCAGCCACGGGACAGGACTTAACACTGAAGCTTTCTTT. Translation gives CASSHGTGLNTEAFF.

The chain uses TRBV19 and TRBJ1-5, with D possibly being TRBD1 (5 bases). In germline, CDR1 is LNHDA, CDR2 SQIVND (reference sequence). V lost 5 bases and J lost 5, with 16 bases in between. CDR3 size: 15 residues. The CDR3 loop is CASSSEGWRDQPQHF. CDR3 coding DNA: TGTGCCAGTAGTTCCGAGGGGTGGCGGGATCAGCCCCAGCATTTT.

This chain connects TRBV6-5 to TRBJ2-7, with TRBD1 matching 9 bases. This CDR3 has 14 residues. The V segment lost 6 bases and the J segment 2 bases; nucleotides outside the gene matches: 5. CDR1 is MNHEY, CDR2 SVGAGI, per germline. The CDR3: CASSKDRGAYEQYF. The CDR3 DNA reads as TGTGCCAGCAGCAAGGACAGGGGTGCCTACGAGCAGTACTTC.

This sequence joins TRBV6-2 or TRBV6-3 and TRBJ2-5; either TRBD1 or TRBD2 may supply D (5 bases each). Per the germline V gene, CDR1 is MNHEY and CDR2 is SVGEGT. The CDR3 has 14 residues. V was pared by 2 bases and J by 5 bases, with 12 bases between. CDR3 nucleotide sequence: TGTGCCAGCAGTTACGGGACCGAGGAGGAGACCCAGTACTTC. Translated, it gives CASSYGTEEETQYF.

The gene calls are TRBV24-1 and TRBJ2-1; 10 nucleotides match TRBD2. Trimming removed 4 bases from V and 3 bases from J; junction bases left unmatched: 8. The CDR3 runs to 17 residues. Germline V gives CDR1 KGHDR, CDR2 SFDVKD. CDR3 protein: CATSDLPTSGLYNEQFF. The CDR3 bases are TGTGCCACCAGTGACCTACCGACTAGCGGGCTCTACAATGAGCAGTTCTTC.

The rearrangement links TRBV9 to TRBJ2-1; 11 bases align to TRBD2. The trim removed 0 bases at V and 3 bases at J, leaving 11 bases unmatched. CDR3 length: 19 amino acids. Germline V gene data show CDR1 as SGDLS and CDR2 as YYNGEE. The CDR3 DNA reads TGTGCCAGCAGCGTAGCTGGGGCAGGTACTAGCGGGGGCTACAATGAGCAGTTCTTC. This codes for CASSVAGAGTSGGYNEQFF.

This chain connects TRBV30 to TRBJ1-6; unclear D gene. Per germline, CDR1 GTSNPN and CDR2 SVGIG (reference sequence). V was shortened by 6 bases and J by 4 bases, with 4 bases between the two germline ends. The CDR3 sequence is 11 residues long. This chain's CDR3 is CACGYNSPLHF. CDR3 in DNA: TGTGCCTGTGGGTATAATTCACCCCTCCACTTT.

The chain uses TRBV7-2 and TRBJ1-2, with TRBD1 matching 7 bases. The germline V gene has CDR1 SGHTA and CDR2 FQGNSA. The CDR3 extends over 14 amino acids. V lost 5 bases and J lost 4; bases outside the gene matches: 7. Written as DNA, the CDR3 is TGTGCCAGCAGCCCCCAGACAGGGATCTATGGCTACACCTTC. The encoded protein is CASSPQTGIYGYTF.

The chain recombines TRBV5-1 with TRBJ1-1; weak D call: TRBD1 (6 bases). Trimming took 0 bases from V and 7 from J, leaving 16 bases between them. Germline CDR1 reads SGHRS; CDR2 reads YFSETQ. The CDR3 loop spans 15 amino acids. The CDR3 DNA reads as TGCGCCAGCAGCTTGGACGCGGGGGCGGGGGATGAAGCTTTCTTT. Translation gives CASSLDAGAGDEAFF.

V and J are TRBV5-6 and TRBJ1-4; D is uncertain. The CDR3 has 15 residues. V gave up 3 bases and J gave up 8 bases, with 17 bases separating them. Germline V gives CDR1 SGHDT, CDR2 YYEEEE. The CDR3 DNA reads as TGTGCCAGCAGCTCACCCCCCGGGGTCGGCGAAAAACTGTTTTTT. Protein product: CASSSPPGVGEKLFF.

The rearrangement uses TRBV27 and TRBJ2-3, with 11 bases identical to TRBD2. The CDR3 runs to 16 residues. Germline CDR1 is MNHEY and CDR2 is SMNVEV (reference sequence). The ends lost 3 bases at V and 3 bases at J; junction bases unmatched: 5. The CDR3 region is CASSFTRLAGTDTQYF. For the CDR3, the DNA is TGTGCCAGCAGTTTCACCCGACTAGCGGGAACAGATACGCAGTATTTT.

This chain links TRBV7-9 with TRBJ1-5, with D tentatively TRBD1 (6 bases). The CDR3 is 15 amino acids. Trimming stripped 4 bases from V and 3 bases from J, with 13 bases between. The germline V gene encodes CDR1 SEHNR and CDR2 FQNEAQ (reference sequence). CDR3 amino acids: CASSSQNRDNQPQHF. CDR3 nucleotides: TGTGCCAGCAGCTCCCAGAACAGGGACAATCAGCCCCAGCATTTT. The full variable domain, its missing parts supplied by reference TRBV7-9 and TRBJ1-5, is DTGVSQNPRHKITKRGQNVTFRCDPISEHNRLYWYRQTLGQGPEFLTYFQNEAQLEKSRLLSDRFSAERPKGSFSTLEIQRTEQGDSAMYLCASSSQNRDNQPQHFGDGTRLSIL.

V usage is TRBV3-1 (or the pseudogene TRBV3-2) and J usage is TRBJ1-1; no firm D call. Germline lookup yields CDR1 LGHDT and CDR2 YNNKEL (reference sequence). This CDR3 contains 15 residues. V shed 0 bases and J shed 1 base, with 9 bases lying between them. CDR3 DNA: TGTGCCAGCAGCCAAGAATGGAAACCGAACACTGAAGCTTTCTTT. Translated, it gives CASSQEWKPNTEAFF.

J is TRBJ2-7 and V is TRBV7-9; D gene ambiguous. Trimming took off 1 base at V and 0 bases at J, with 4 bases between the two ends. The CDR3 consists of 13 residues. Germline V gene data show CDR1 as SEHNR and CDR2 as FQNEAQ (reference sequence). The CDR3: CASSLDYSYEQYF. The CDR3 DNA is TGTGCCAGCAGCTTAGACTACTCCTACGAGCAGTACTTC.

The rearrangement uses TRBV4-2 and TRBJ2-1, with 9 bases fitting TRBD2. CDR1 and CDR2 (germline): LGHNA, YNFKEQ. J lost 6 bases, V lost 0 bases, and 3 bases had no gene match. The CDR3 is 15 amino acids. The CDR3 here is CASSQEAGGINEQFF. DNA for the CDR3: TGTGCCAGCAGCCAAGAAGCGGGGGGAATCAATGAGCAGTTCTTC.

The J gene is TRBJ1-2, the V gene TRBV5-1; tentatively, D is TRBD1 (6 bases). Germline V gene data show CDR1 as SGHRS and CDR2 as YFSETQ. The V end lost 1 base, the J end lost 4 bases, and 14 bases lay between the germline ends. The CDR3 consists of 15 residues. CDR3 coding DNA: TGCGCCAGCAGCTTGCTCGCGGGGGCGCCCTATGGCTACACCTTC. Translating gives CASSLLAGAPYGYTF.

The chain has TRBV4-2 and TRBJ1-2; 8 nucleotides align to TRBD1. Trimming cost V 1 base and J 0 bases; bases outside gene matches: 4. Germline CDR1 reads LGHNA; CDR2 reads YNFKEQ. This CDR3 is 16 amino acids long. CDR3 protein: CASSQVQGAANYGYTF. Here the CDR3 DNA reads TGTGCCAGCAGCCAAGTTCAGGGGGCTGCTAACTATGGCTACACCTTC.

This rearrangement joins TRBV3-1 (or the pseudogene TRBV3-2) to TRBJ1-5; D gene unclear. CDR1 is LGHDT and CDR2 is YNNKEL in the germline V gene (reference sequence). Trimming pared 0 bases from V and 0 bases from J, leaving 6 bases between. CDR3 length: 15 residues. In DNA, the CDR3 is TGTGCCAGCAGCCAAGACCAGGTTAGCAATCAGCCCCAGCATTTT. It specifies CASSQDQVSNQPQHF.

Written as DNA, the CDR3 is TGCGCCAGCAACGCCCCCACAGGCCACGAGCAGTACTTC. This sequence encodes CASNAPTGHEQYF. This chain links TRBV23-1 with TRBJ2-7; D might be TRBD1 (5 bases). TRBV23-1 is labeled an ORF, and its function is uncertain. V gave up 7 bases and J gave up 5 bases, with 15 bases separating them. This CDR3 region has 13 residues.